This note documents a single T cell receptor beta chain sequence. Antigen unknown. These data belong to a study of lymphopenia after photon versus proton radiotherapy. Study outcomes and limitations: In patients who died, overall survival fell as post-nadir TCR diversity dropped more.

Here immunoSEQ multiplex PCR was the method, and the copy in TCRdb shows in-frame clones only, minus some. The sample shows 55,000 to 70,000 clones, approximately 90% of them seen only once. V lost 1 base, J lost 4 bases, and 11 bases lay in between. This CDR3 has 14 amino acids. Looked up from germline, CDR1 is SGHTA and CDR2 is FQGNSA. This chain joins TRBV7-2 and TRBJ2-7; perhaps TRBD2 as D (6 bases). The sample was peripheral blood, taken from a patient treated with photon-based radiotherapy. The receptor comes from a woman in her seventies with pancreatic cancer. CDR3 DNA: TGTGCCAGCAGCTTAGGGAGGGCTGGTTACGAGCAGTACTTC. It encodes CASSLGRAGYEQYF.